These 10 T cell receptor beta chains share one sample of origin, sequenced in a study of blood T cell repertoires in COVID-19. Sequenced by immunoSEQ multiplex PCR; TCRdb stores in-frame clones only, minus some. Among 160,000 or so clones listed, 80% to 90% were seen once. Sequenced sample: peripheral blood. The receptors derive from a woman aged 40-49 years with acute or convalescent COVID-19.

The sample holds a few counts of this clone. The genes are TRBV5-1 and TRBJ1-4; 7 bases match TRBD1. Germline trimming cut 2 bases from V and 7 bases from J; bases unmatched to any gene: 8. This CDR3 region has 15 residues. Germline lookup yields CDR1 SGHRS and CDR2 YFSETQ. CDR3 in DNA: TGCGCCAGCAGCTTCGACAGGGACAAACCTGAAAAACTGTTTTTT. Translated: CASSFDRDKPEKLFF.

V and J are TRBV20-1 and TRBJ2-2; 7 bases map to TRBD2. The CDR3 has 12 amino acids. Germline CDR1 is DFQATT and CDR2 is SNEGSKA (reference sequence). After removal of 3 bases from V and 6 bases from J, the junction contained 1 base not matched to a gene. CDR3 residues: CSASRGAGELFF. In DNA form, the CDR3 reads TGCAGTGCTAGTCGGGGGGCCGGGGAGCTGTTTTTT.

The CDR3 region is CATSSVGQGYGYTF. The DNA for the CDR3 is TGTGCCACCAGCAGCGTAGGACAGGGCTATGGCTACACCTTC. The V gene is TRBV15, the J gene TRBJ1-2; 8 bases line up with TRBD1. Germline CDR1 LNHNV, CDR2 YYDKDF (reference sequence). The CDR3 length is 14 residues. V lost 3 bases to trimming and J lost 4 bases; unmatched junction nucleotides: 4.

The V call is TRBV6-1, the J call TRBJ1-5, with 7 bases identical to TRBD1. The CDR3 length is 17 residues. Looked up from germline, CDR1 is MNHNS and CDR2 is SASEGT. V dropped 0 bases and J dropped 2; count of bases not matched to a gene: 7. The CDR3 nucleotides are TGTGCCAGCAGTGAAGCACGGATTACAGGGGGCAATCAGCCCCAGCATTTT. Its translation: CASSEARITGGNQPQHF.

This chain uses TRBV15 with TRBJ2-4, with D tentatively TRBD1 (6 bases). V lost 0 bases to trimming and J lost 0 bases, with 18 bases between them. In germline, CDR1 is LNHNV, CDR2 YYDKDF (reference sequence). This CDR3 has 19 amino acids. Here the CDR3 reads CATSRDRAISGVAKNIQYF. DNA of the CDR3: TGTGCCACCAGCAGAGATCGGGCGATCTCAGGGGTAGCCAAAAACATTCAGTACTTC.

The V and J genes are TRBV6-5 and TRBJ2-3, with TRBD2 matching 7 bases. V gave up 6 bases and J gave up 5 bases; unmatched junction bases: 8. Germline CDR1 is MNHEY and CDR2 is SVGAGI. This CDR3 region has 14 residues. In DNA form, the CDR3 reads TGTGCCAGCAGACTAGGAGGGAGGGGAGATACGCAGTATTTT. This translates into CASRLGGRGDTQYF.

The chain combines TRBV5-1 with TRBJ2-1; 8 positions agree with TRBD2. Germline CDR1 SGHRS, CDR2 YFSETQ. V lost 9 bases and J lost 2; bases outside the gene matches: 10. CDR3 size: 15 residues. CDR3 residues: CATHGSGSAYNEQFF. As DNA, the CDR3 is TGCGCCACCCACGGCAGCGGGAGTGCCTACAATGAGCAGTTCTTC.

V is TRBV25-1 and J is TRBJ2-1, with D unclear. Trimming removed 3 bases from V and 0 bases from J, with 15 bases in between. The CDR3 runs to 17 residues. Germline loops: CDR1 MGHDK, CDR2 SYGVNS. DNA for the CDR3: TGTGCCAGCAGTGACCCCAGAGCGACCCACTCCTACAATGAGCAGTTCTTC. The encoded protein is CASSDPRATHSYNEQFF.

As DNA, the CDR3 is TGTGCCAGCAGTGGACTAGCGGGAGGTAAAGGAGAGACCCAGTACTTC. Translated, it gives CASSGLAGGKGETQYF. J is TRBJ2-5 and V is TRBV2; 13 nucleotides agree with TRBD2. The CDR3 has 16 residues. CDR1 is SNHLY and CDR2 is FYNNEI in the germline V gene. Trimming at V came to 4 bases and at J to 4 bases, leaving 6 bases not matched to a gene.

This clone was observed a few times. This chain links TRBV10-3 with TRBJ2-7, with a possible D match to TRBD2 (5 bases). V lost 2 bases and J lost 3, with 8 bases in between. CDR3 length: 13 residues. Germline CDR1 ENHRY, CDR2 SYGVKD. In nucleotides, the CDR3 is TGTGCCATCAGTGAGGTGGCGGGCTACGAGCAGTACTTC. It yields the protein CAISEVAGYEQYF.